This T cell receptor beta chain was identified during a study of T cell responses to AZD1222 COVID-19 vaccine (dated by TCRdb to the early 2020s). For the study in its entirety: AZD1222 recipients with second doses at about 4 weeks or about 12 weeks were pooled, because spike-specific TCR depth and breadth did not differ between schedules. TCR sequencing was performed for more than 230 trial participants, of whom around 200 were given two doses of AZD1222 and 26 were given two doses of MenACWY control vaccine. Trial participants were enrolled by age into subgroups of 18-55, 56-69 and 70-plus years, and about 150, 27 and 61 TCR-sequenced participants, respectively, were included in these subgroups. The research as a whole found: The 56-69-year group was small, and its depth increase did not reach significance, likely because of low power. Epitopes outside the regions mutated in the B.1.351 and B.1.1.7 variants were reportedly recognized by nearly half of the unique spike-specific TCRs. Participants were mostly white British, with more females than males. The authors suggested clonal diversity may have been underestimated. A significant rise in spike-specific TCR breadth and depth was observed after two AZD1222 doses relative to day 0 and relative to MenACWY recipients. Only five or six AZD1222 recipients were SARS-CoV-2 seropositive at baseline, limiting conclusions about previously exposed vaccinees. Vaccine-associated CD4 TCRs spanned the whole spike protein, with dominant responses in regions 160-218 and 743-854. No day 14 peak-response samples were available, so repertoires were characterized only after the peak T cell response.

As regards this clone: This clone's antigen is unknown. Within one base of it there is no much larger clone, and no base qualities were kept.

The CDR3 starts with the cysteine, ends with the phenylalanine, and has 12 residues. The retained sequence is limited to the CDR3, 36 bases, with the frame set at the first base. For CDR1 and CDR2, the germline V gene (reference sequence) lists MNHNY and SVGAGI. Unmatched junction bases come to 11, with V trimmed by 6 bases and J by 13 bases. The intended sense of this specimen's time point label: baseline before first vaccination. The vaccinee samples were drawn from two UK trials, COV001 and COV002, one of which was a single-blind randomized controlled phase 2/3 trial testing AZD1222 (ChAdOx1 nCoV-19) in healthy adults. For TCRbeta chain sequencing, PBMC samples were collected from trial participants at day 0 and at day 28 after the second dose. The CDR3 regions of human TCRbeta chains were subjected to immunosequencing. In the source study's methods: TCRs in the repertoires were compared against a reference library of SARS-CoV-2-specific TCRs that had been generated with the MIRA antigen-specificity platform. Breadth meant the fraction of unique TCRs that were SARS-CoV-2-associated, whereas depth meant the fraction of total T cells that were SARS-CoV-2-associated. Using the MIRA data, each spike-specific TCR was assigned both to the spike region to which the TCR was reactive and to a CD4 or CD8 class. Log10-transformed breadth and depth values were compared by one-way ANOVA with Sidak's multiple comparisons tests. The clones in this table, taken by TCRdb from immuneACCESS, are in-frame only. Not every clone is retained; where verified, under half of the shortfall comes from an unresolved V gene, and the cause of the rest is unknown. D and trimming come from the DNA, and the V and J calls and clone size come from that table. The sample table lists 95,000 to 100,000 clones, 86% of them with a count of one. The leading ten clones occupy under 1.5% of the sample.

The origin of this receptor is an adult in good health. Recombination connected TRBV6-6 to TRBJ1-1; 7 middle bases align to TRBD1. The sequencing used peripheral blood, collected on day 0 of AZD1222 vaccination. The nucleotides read TGTGCCAGCAGAACCGCCGGGACAGACCTTTTCTTT. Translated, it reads CASRTAGTDLFF.